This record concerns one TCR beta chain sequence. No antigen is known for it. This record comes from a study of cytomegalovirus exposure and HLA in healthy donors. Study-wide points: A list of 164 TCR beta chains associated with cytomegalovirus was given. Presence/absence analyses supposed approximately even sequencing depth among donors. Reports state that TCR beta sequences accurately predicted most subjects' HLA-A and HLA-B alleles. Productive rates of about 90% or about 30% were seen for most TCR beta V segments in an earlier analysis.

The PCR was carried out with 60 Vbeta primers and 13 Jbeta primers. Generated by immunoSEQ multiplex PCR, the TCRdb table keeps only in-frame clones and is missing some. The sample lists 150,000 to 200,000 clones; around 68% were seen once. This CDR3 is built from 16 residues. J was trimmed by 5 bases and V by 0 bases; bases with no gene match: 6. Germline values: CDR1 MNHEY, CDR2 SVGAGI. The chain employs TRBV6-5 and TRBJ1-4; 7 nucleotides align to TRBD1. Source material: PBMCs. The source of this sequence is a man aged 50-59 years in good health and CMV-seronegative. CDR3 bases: TGTGCCAGCAGTTACTCGAATGGCAGGGGGAATGAAAAACTGTTTTTT. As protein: CASSYSNGRGNEKLFF.